Reported below is one T cell receptor beta chain. Its antigen specificity is not known. One base away there is no much larger clone; base qualities are not given. This sample is part of a study of technical replicates of blood from a few donors (dated by TCRdb to the late 2010s). Receptors were amplified or captured by the immunoSEQ multiplex PCR assay. TCRdb mirrors the immuneACCESS table, restricted to in-frame sequences. Some clones are absent from its copies; in checked studies, under half trace to an unresolved V gene, and the reason for the others is unknown. The sample has approximately 85,000 clones on record, about 93% of them singletons. The biggest ten clones account for under 0.3% of the sample. This receptor was identified in a human donor in good health. Sequencing used T cells isolated from PBMCs.

The CDR3 in this case is CASSLTGGGTDTQYF. DNA sequence: TGTGCCAGCAGTCTCACAGGGGGGGGCACAGATACGCAGTATTTT. The sequence links TRBV6-1 to TRBJ2-3, and TRBD1 may be the D gene, going by 8 matching bases. From a lookup of the germline V gene, CDR1 and CDR2 are MNHNS and SASEGT. V lost 5 bases and J lost 1 base; the stretch between them is 13 bases long. The CDR3 has 15 amino acids, counting the end cysteine and phenylalanine. The CDR3 DNA has 45 bases and is translated from base 1.